The clone carrying this T cell receptor (delta chain) was seen more than once but under ten times. The protein in TCRdb stems from a much larger clone and differs at residue 18 from this DNA's translation, likely a read error; here the protein is translated from the DNA. This entry is derived from a study of human gamma delta and Vdelta1 T cells. The CDR3 runs to 19 residues. With V trimmed by 7 bases and J by 12 bases, 27 bases remained unmatched. In germline, CDR1 is TSWWSYY, CDR2 QGS. TCRdb reanalysed the PCR reads with CATT. The sample has roughly 800 delta-chain clones, over 15% seen once; the top ten hold roughly 62%.

The sequence derives from a human donor in good health. The chain recombines TRDV1 with TRDJ2; 9 bases fit TRDD3. Sequenced sample: Vdelta1 gamma-delta T cells from blood. The CDR3: CALDQGSGGYLKSTDKLFF. The CDR3 DNA reads as TGTGCTCTTGACCAAGGGTCCGGGGGATACCTAAAGAGCACCGATAAACTCTTCTTT.